What follows are 13 T cell receptor beta chains derived from one specimen sequenced in a study of blood T cells in healthy people across ages. The use of a sample-barcoded 5' primer and a J-beta primer mix characterized a second PCR of roughly 6 to 11 cycles. MiXCR, applied by TCRdb to the 5' RACE reads, yields one record per CDR3 protein. Counted here are over 550,000 distinct CDR3 sequences, less than 35% occurring once; the ten biggest clones make up around 14%. Sequences were obtained from blood. All receptors come from a woman older than 75 in good health.

As for this clonotype: A clone one base away is much larger, so this may be a read error. CDR3 nucleotide sequence: TGTGCCAGCAGCCAGACCGATTGTCCTTACAATGAGCAGTTCTTC. This encodes CASSQTDCPYNEQFF. This chain uses TRBV11-1 with TRBJ2-1; D is unclear. This CDR3 is 15 amino acids long. From germline, CDR1 is SGHAT and CDR2 FQDESV (reference sequence). V was pared by 5 bases and J by 4 bases, with 15 bases between.

Many counts were recorded for this clonotype. This chain uses TRBV20-1 with TRBJ2-5, with TRBD2 matching over 12 bases. The CDR3 loop spans 13 amino acids. The V gene end was trimmed by 6 bases and the J gene end by 5 bases; junction bases not matched to a gene: 4. Germline V gene sequence: CDR1 DFQATT, CDR2 SNEGSKA (reference sequence). In DNA form, the CDR3 reads TGCAGTGCCTGGGGACTAGCGGGCGAGACCCAGTACTTC. Protein product: CSAWGLAGETQYF.

This clonotype was seen at least ten times. The V call is TRBV14, the J call TRBJ2-5; D is possibly TRBD1 or TRBD2 (6 bases each). V shed 3 bases and J shed 2 bases, with 13 bases lying between them. The CDR3 is made up of 15 amino acids. CDR1 SGHDN and CDR2 FVKESK come from the germline V gene. The CDR3 DNA sequence: TGTGCCAGCAGCCAGGGGGGACACCTTCAAGAGACCCAGTACTTC. This codes for CASSQGGHLQETQYF. Using reference TRBV14 and TRBJ2-5 for the parts outside the CDR3, the full variable domain is EAGVTQFPSHSVIEKGQTVTLRCDPISGHDNLYWYRRVMGKEIKFLLHFVKESKQDESGMPNNRFLAERTGGTYSTLKVQPAELEDSGVYFCASSQGGHLQETQYFGPGTRLLVL.

The V call is TRBV7-9, the J call TRBJ1-2; tentatively, D is TRBD1 (6 bases). CDR1 and CDR2 (germline): SEHNR, FQNEAQ (reference sequence). V lost 0 bases and J 1 base, leaving 12 bases between the germline ends. The length of the CDR3 is 16 residues. The CDR3: CASSLAAGEDNYGYTF. CDR3 sequence (DNA): TGTGCCAGCAGCTTAGCGGCAGGGGAGGATAACTATGGCTACACCTTC. Filled out from reference TRBV7-9 and TRBJ1-2, the complete variable domain reads DTGVSQNPRHKITKRGQNVTFRCDPISEHNRLYWYRQTLGQGPEFLTYFQNEAQLEKSRLLSDRFSAERPKGSFSTLEIQRTEQGDSAMYLCASSLAAGEDNYGYTFGSGTRLTVV.

This clonotype occurred a few times. V gene TRBV6-1 combines with J gene TRBJ2-5; 14 nucleotides line up with TRBD2. V trimming: 0 bases; J trimming: 11 bases; junction bases outside the gene matches: 8. The CDR3 contains 16 residues. In germline, CDR1 is MNHNS, CDR2 SASEGT. The CDR3 DNA reads as TGTGCCAGCAGTGAAGCGACTAGCGGGGGGGCCGGTGAGCAGTACTTC. Translated: CASSEATSGGAGEQYF.

On this clonotype itself: A much larger clone differs from this one at a single base, so this may be a read error. The chain carries TRBV20-1 and TRBJ2-7, with D perhaps assigned TRBD1 or TRBD2 (6 bases each). CDR3 length: 17 residues. Germline V gives CDR1 DFQATT, CDR2 SNEGSKA (reference sequence). The CDR3 region has the DNA TGCAGTGCTGGAGATCGATCAGGGAAAGGGGGGAACTACGAGCAGTACTTC. Its translation is CSAGDRSGKGGNYEQYF.

A single count supports this clonotype. This chain links TRBV7-8 with TRBJ2-4; the match to TRBD2 covers 8 bases. The J call could be wrong; TRBJ2-7 is a better fit for the DNA end. The CDR3 spans 14 residues. Germline V CDR1 and CDR2: SGHVS, FQNEAQ. The CDR3 region is CASSSGTRLYEQYF. CDR3 bases: TGTGCCAGCAGCTCCGGGACTAGGCTCTACGAGCAGTACTTC.

With regard to this clonotype: Just one base apart from a much larger clone, this may be a read error. V is TRBV5-1 and J is TRBJ1-1, with D hard to call. This CDR3 comprises 14 residues. Trimming shortened V by 0 bases and J by 5 bases, and 11 bases separated the two germline ends. Germline lookup yields CDR1 SGHRS and CDR2 YFSETQ. The CDR3 nucleotides read TGCGCCAGCAGCTTGGATAGCAGGCTTACTGAAGCTTTCTTT. Its translation is CASSLDSRLTEAFF.

This clonotype showed up many times. A junction boundary mismatches the germline segment, possibly from a read error. The chain has TRBV7-2 and TRBJ2-1; no clear D. There are 13 residues in the CDR3. Germline V gene sequence: CDR1 SGHTA, CDR2 FQGNSA. The CDR3 spells CVSSLTLYNEQFF. CDR3 in DNA: TGTGTCAGCAGCTTAACTCTGTACAATGAGCAGTTCTTC.

The chain joins TRBV12-3 or TRBV12-4 to TRBJ2-5; D tentatively reads TRBD1 or TRBD2 (5 bases each). The length of the CDR3 is 15 residues. V was clipped by 6 bases and J by 11 bases, with 25 bases between them. In nucleotides, the CDR3 is TGTGCCAGCAGGGCCCGATCCGGGACGTCTAGGGAGCAGTACTTC. Translation gives CASRARSGTSREQYF.

Ten or more counts support this clonotype. This chain links TRBV6-5 with TRBJ1-1; the D gene is possibly TRBD1 (5 bases). CDR3 length: 15 residues. CDR1 and CDR2 from the germline V gene are MNHEY and SVGAGI. V was trimmed by 5 bases and J by 1 base, leaving 14 bases between them. The CDR3 is CASSPTTGTNTEAFF. In DNA form, the CDR3 reads TGTGCCAGCAGTCCAACTACAGGAACGAACACTGAAGCTTTCTTT.

This clonotype has at least ten counts. The chain combines TRBV7-9 with TRBJ1-5; D is undetermined. V lost 7 bases to trimming and J lost 6 bases, with 10 bases between them. The CDR3 runs 12 residues. Looked up from germline, CDR1 is SEHNR and CDR2 is FQNEAQ (reference sequence). In nucleotides, the CDR3 is TGTGCCAGCACTGACGGTCCTCAGCCCCAGCATTTT. This gives the protein CASTDGPQPQHF.

This clonotype was observed at least ten times. The chain joins TRBV25-1 to TRBJ2-7; unclear D gene. V lost 7 bases, J lost 2 bases, and 12 bases lay in between. The V gene's germline CDR1 is MGHDK and CDR2 SYGVNS. The length of the CDR3 is 13 residues. In nucleotides, the CDR3 is TGTGCCAGCACCGGACGGGTCCCCTACGAGCAGTACTTC. Its protein is CASTGRVPYEQYF.